The 8 T cell receptor beta chains reported below all come from one sample, sequenced in a study of blood T cells in healthy people across ages. Through a sample-barcoded 5' primer and a J-beta primer mix, a second PCR was run for about 7 to 12 cycles. TCRdb ran MiXCR on the 5' RACE reads and lists one entry per CDR3 protein. Here the sample spans fewer than 1,200,000 distinct CDR3 sequences, under 30% being singletons. These same data were also listed under a study on T cells of mothers and their children.

The specimen was blood. The receptor source for this set is a girl aged 2-10 years in good health.

This chain joins TRBV4-1 and TRBJ1-1, with D hard to call. The V and J ends lost 0 bases and 4 bases respectively, with 12 bases between them. Germline V gene data show CDR1 as MGHRA and CDR2 as YSYEKL. The CDR3 totals 15 residues. The CDR3, as DNA: TGCGCCAGCAGCCAAGATACCCCGGGCCGCACTGAAGCTTTCTTT. Its translation is CASSQDTPGRTEAFF.

This chain uses TRBV29-1 with TRBJ2-2, with no clear D. The germline V gene encodes CDR1 SQVTM and CDR2 ANQGSEA. Between the trimmed V and J ends, which lost 5 bases and 0 bases, there was a span of 7 bases. The CDR3 contains 13 residues. The CDR3 region has the DNA TGCAGCGTTTGGTTCGCGAACACCGGGGAGCTGTTTTTT. This translates into CSVWFANTGELFF.

This clonotype was detected a few times. This chain joins TRBV28 and TRBJ2-5; no definite D call. The germline V gene encodes CDR1 MDHEN and CDR2 SYDVKM. The V gene lost 8 bases and the J gene lost 2 bases, with 12 bases spanning the gap. CDR3 size: 13 residues. The CDR3 DNA sequence: TGTGCCAGCGGTCCAGACCCTCAAGAGACCCAGTACTTC. Its protein product is CASGPDPQETQYF.

V and J are TRBV5-5 and TRBJ1-5; D remains unclear. The CDR3 runs to 17 residues. In germline, CDR1 is SGHKS, CDR2 YYEKEE (reference sequence). V dropped 0 bases and J dropped 2 bases, with 15 bases sitting between them. CDR3 residues: CASSLANMGSGNQPQHF. CDR3 nucleotides: TGTGCCAGCAGCTTGGCCAATATGGGCTCAGGCAATCAGCCCCAGCATTTT.

This clonotype turned up a few times. J is TRBJ1-1 and V is TRBV29-1, with 8 bases fitting TRBD1. The CDR3 contains 12 residues. V was clipped by 4 bases and J by 8 bases; unmatched bases: 6. Germline V gene sequence: CDR1 SQVTM, CDR2 ANQGSEA. CDR3 nucleotide sequence: TGCAGCGTTGCAGGGGGCTACCTCGAAGCTTTCTTT. Residues: CSVAGGYLEAFF.

This clonotype was seen a handful of times. The CDR3 sequence is CASSPNSETQYF. CDR3 bases: TGTGCCAGCAGCCCGAATTCGGAGACCCAGTACTTC. V gene TRBV7-2 combines with J gene TRBJ2-5, with no clear D. The CDR3 has 12 amino acids. V lost 5 bases, J lost 5 bases, and 9 bases lay in between. The V gene's germline CDR1 is SGHTA and CDR2 FQGNSA.

This clonotype was counted only a few times. The V call is TRBV29-1, the J call TRBJ1-2; tentatively, D is TRBD1 (5 bases). The V gene's germline CDR1 is SQVTM and CDR2 ANQGSEA. V lost 5 bases and J lost 0, with 16 bases in between. This CDR3 is 15 amino acids long. CDR3 sequence (DNA): TGCAGCGTTTCCGGGACCGCCGGACCTAACTATGGCTACACCTTC. Translation: CSVSGTAGPNYGYTF.

The chain carries TRBV24-1 and TRBJ1-2, with 7 bases identical to TRBD1. The V segment lost 4 bases and the J segment 12 bases; nucleotides outside the gene matches: 7. CDR1 and CDR2 (germline): KGHDR, SFDVKD. CDR3 length: 12 amino acids. CDR3 in DNA: TGTGCCACCAGTGAAACGACAGGGTGTAACACCTTC. Encoded protein: CATSETTGCNTF.